The 8 T cell receptor beta chains below come from one sample, sequenced in a study of regulatory T cells in long-lasting Graves disease. Construction of TCR beta libraries relied on iRepertoire HTBI primers and on Arm-PCR targeting CDR3 regions. Using its own MiXCR run on the multiplex PCR reads, TCRdb lists one record per CDR3 protein. This table has about 240,000 distinct CDR3 sequences, roughly a fifth appearing once. Noted time point: newly diagnosed GD, antithyroid drugs for less than 3 months. Preparation of the TCR library used RNA extracted from PBMCs. Sequencing used peripheral blood mononuclear cells (PBMCs), obtained at new diagnosis, from a patient treated with antithyroid drugs. The receptors derive from a female donor with Graves disease.

This clonotype was observed at least ten times. This chain connects TRBV20-1 to TRBJ2-5; TRBD1 matches 10 bases. The J segment lost 5 bases and the V segment lost 5 bases, leaving 11 bases of the junction unmatched. CDR1 DFQATT and CDR2 SNEGSKA come from the germline V gene (reference sequence). The CDR3 covers 15 residues. The CDR3 sequence: CSAVPRQGARETQYF. As DNA, the CDR3 is TGCAGTGCTGTACCTCGACAGGGGGCTAGGGAGACCCAGTACTTC.

This clonotype occurred a few times. The chain couples TRBV5-6 to TRBJ2-3; 9 bases agree with TRBD1. The V segment lost 2 bases and the J segment 2 bases; nucleotides outside the gene matches: 3. In germline, CDR1 is SGHDT, CDR2 YYEEEE. This CDR3 contains 15 residues. CDR3 protein: CASSFGTGLTDTQYF. The CDR3 DNA follows: TGTGCCAGCAGCTTCGGGACAGGGCTCACAGATACGCAGTATTTT.

This clonotype occurred many times. CDR3 nucleotide sequence: TGCGCCAGCAATCTAGCAAGCTCGAACACCGGGGAGCTGTTTTTT. This codes for CASNLASSNTGELFF. This chain connects TRBV5-1 to TRBJ2-2, with TRBD2 as a possible D gene (5 bases). The germline V gene has CDR1 SGHRS and CDR2 YFSETQ. Trimming removed 6 bases from V and 0 bases from J, with 12 bases in between. The CDR3 is made up of 15 amino acids. The full variable domain, its missing parts supplied by reference TRBV5-1 and TRBJ2-2, is KAGVTQTPRYLIKTRGQQVTLSCSPISGHRSVSWYQQTPGQGLQFLFEYFSETQRNKGNFPGRFSGRQFSNSRSEMNVSTLELGDSALYLCASNLASSNTGELFFGEGSRLTVL.

CDR3 DNA: TGTGCCAGCAGCCAAGTAGGAGGGGGCCTTGGAGGCTACACCTTC. Translated: CASSQVGGGLGGYTF. V usage is TRBV3-1 and J usage is TRBJ1-2; 7 bases are shared with TRBD1. Trimming removed 1 base from V and 8 bases from J; junction bases left unmatched: 10. Looked up from germline, CDR1 is LGHDT and CDR2 is YNNKEL (reference sequence). The CDR3 runs 15 residues.

In its sample, this clonotype was seen many times. V gene TRBV28 combines with J gene TRBJ2-7, with 9 bases that match TRBD1. V gave up 7 bases and J gave up 4 bases; unmatched junction bases: 8. The CDR3 covers 14 residues. Germline V gene lookup returns CDR1 MDHEN and CDR2 SYDVKM. CDR3 loop: CASILGGQGYEQYF. The CDR3 nucleotides are TGTGCCAGCATCCTCGGGGGACAGGGATACGAGCAGTACTTC.

In its sample, this clonotype was seen many times. The chain has TRBV12-3 or TRBV12-4 and TRBJ2-7, with 7 bases matching TRBD1. The ends lost 3 bases at V and 3 bases at J; junction bases unmatched: 2. The CDR3 covers 13 residues. This CDR3 reads CASSFGQDYEQYF. The CDR3 DNA reads as TGTGCCAGCAGTTTCGGACAGGACTACGAGCAGTACTTC.

The chain links TRBV25-1 to TRBJ2-2; 8 bases align to TRBD1. The V segment lost 3 bases and the J segment 7 bases; nucleotides outside the gene matches: 7. The CDR3 covers 15 residues. Germline loops: CDR1 MGHDK, CDR2 SYGVNS. The CDR3: CASSDDSGGSGELFF. The CDR3 bases are TGTGCCAGCAGTGACGATTCAGGGGGCAGCGGGGAGCTGTTTTTT.

This clonotype was seen many times. In DNA, the CDR3 is TGTGCCAGCAGCTTAGACAAAAACAATGAGCAGTTCTTC. Encoded protein: CASSLDKNNEQFF. The chain uses TRBV7-2 and TRBJ2-1; D is unclear. The CDR3 covers 13 residues. The V gene lost 1 base and the J gene lost 5 bases, with 6 bases spanning the gap. Germline V gene data show CDR1 as SGHTA and CDR2 as FQGNSA.